This TCR beta chain came from a study of Ad26.COV2.S vaccination and SARS-CoV-2 variants. Stated treatment: approximately 18 received Ad26.COV2.S at low or high dose, single or two shots; roughly five received placebo; per-sample allocation not given. All samples were drawn on day 63, counting from the first vaccine or placebo injection. The table came from immunoSEQ multiplex PCR; TCRdb's copy has only in-frame clones and leaves some out. Of approximately 300,000 clones listed, around 81% were seen once; the top ten hold 2% to 2.5%. The V and J ends lost 6 bases and 7 bases, in that order; junction bases with no gene match: 9. The CDR3 covers 14 residues. The germline CDR1 and CDR2 sequences are MNHEY and SMNVEV (reference sequence).

The sequencing here drew on peripheral blood, taken in a trial of Ad26.COV2.S vaccine versus placebo. This TCR was sampled from a person aged 18-60 years who received the Ad26.COV2.S COVID-19 vaccine or a placebo. The chain uses TRBV27 and TRBJ1-2; TRBD1 aligns across 9 bases. CDR3 loop: CASRPSGQGRGYTF. The CDR3 region has the DNA TGTGCCAGCAGGCCTTCGGGACAGGGTCGTGGCTACACCTTC.